These T cell receptor beta chains were read from a single sample in a study of cytomegalovirus exposure and HLA in healthy donors. Sequenced by immunoSEQ multiplex PCR; TCRdb stores in-frame clones only, minus some. In the table there are fewer than 200,000 clones, roughly four fifths of which are singletons. Sequenced: PBMCs. These receptors were taken from a woman younger than 35 in good health and CMV-seronegative. Each CDR3 is given with its conserved first and last residue. Fields, in order: V gene, clone size, J gene, D gene, CDR3 protein, CDR3 DNA. A D gene is named only where the DNA matches it firmly. A row's size may be missing; if present it is once, few, many or a size class.

v_call: TRBV6-4
clone_size: .
j_call: TRBJ2-1
d_call: TRBD2
cdr3_aa: CASSDGTSKDNEQFF
cdr3_nt: TGTGCCAGCAGTGACGGGACTAGCAAGGACAATGAGCAGTTCTTC

v_call: TRBV4-3
clone_size: .
j_call: TRBJ2-1
d_call: TRBD2
cdr3_aa: CASSQSRGGGSYNEQFF
cdr3_nt: TGCGCCAGCAGCCAAAGCCGGGGCGGGGGGTCCTACAATGAGCAGTTCTTC

v_call: TRBV4-1
clone_size: .
j_call: TRBJ2-1
d_call: .
cdr3_aa: CASSQDRHLDNEQFF
cdr3_nt: TGCGCCAGCAGCCAAGATCGCCACCTAGACAATGAGCAGTTCTTC

v_call: TRBV5-3
clone_size: .
j_call: TRBJ1-4
d_call: TRBD1
cdr3_aa: CARSHRDRGKEKLFF
cdr3_nt: TGTGCCAGAAGCCACCGGGACAGGGGGAAGGAAAAACTGTTTTTT

v_call: TRBV6-1
clone_size: .
j_call: TRBJ1-4
d_call: .
cdr3_aa: CASRELATNEKLFF
cdr3_nt: TGTGCCAGCAGAGAGTTAGCAACTAATGAAAAACTGTTTTTT

v_call: TRBV30
clone_size: .
j_call: TRBJ2-5
d_call: .
cdr3_aa: CAWSVGRGDMETQYF
cdr3_nt: TGTGCCTGGAGTGTAGGCAGGGGGGACATGGAGACCCAGTACTTC

v_call: TRBV7-9
clone_size: once
j_call: TRBJ2-7
d_call: TRBD1
cdr3_aa: CASSSGGASYYEQYF
cdr3_nt: TGTGCCAGCAGCTCAGGGGGCGCGTCCTACTACGAGCAGTACTTC

v_call: TRBV2
clone_size: .
j_call: TRBJ2-3
d_call: .
cdr3_aa: CASSRDTSTDTQYF
cdr3_nt: TGTGCCAGCAGCCGGGACACTAGCACAGATACGCAGTATTTT

v_call: TRBV30
clone_size: .
j_call: TRBJ1-2
d_call: .
cdr3_aa: CAWTVGGGNGYTF
cdr3_nt: TGTGCCTGGACCGTTGGGGGGGGAAATGGCTACACCTTC

v_call: TRBV11-2
clone_size: .
j_call: TRBJ2-7
d_call: .
cdr3_aa: CASSYAVGSYYEQYF
cdr3_nt: TGTGCCAGCAGCTACGCGGTTGGGAGCTACTACGAGCAGTACTTC

v_call: TRBV11-3
clone_size: .
j_call: TRBJ2-1
d_call: TRBD1
cdr3_aa: CASSLGPSTGGRGEQFF
cdr3_nt: TGTGCCAGCAGCTTAGGCCCCTCGACAGGGGGTAGGGGTGAGCAGTTCTTC

v_call: TRBV28
clone_size: .
j_call: TRBJ2-1
d_call: .
cdr3_aa: CASSFLERYYNEQFF
cdr3_nt: TGTGCCAGCAGTTTCTTAGAACGTTACTACAATGAGCAGTTCTTC

v_call: TRBV21-1
clone_size: .
j_call: TRBJ2-5
d_call: .
cdr3_aa: CASSPWLAVPVQETQYF
cdr3_nt: TGTGCCAGCAGCCCCTGGCTGGCGGTACCCGTCCAAGAGACCCAGTACTTC

v_call: TRBV19
clone_size: few
j_call: TRBJ2-2
d_call: .
cdr3_aa: CASSIAQASNTGELFF
cdr3_nt: TGTGCCAGTAGTATAGCGCAGGCGTCGAACACCGGGGAGCTGTTTTTT

v_call: TRBV18
clone_size: .
j_call: TRBJ2-1
d_call: .
cdr3_aa: CASSAPGSYYNEQFF
cdr3_nt: TGTGCCAGCTCAGCCCCGGGGTCCTACTACAATGAGCAGTTCTTC

v_call: TRBV2
clone_size: .
j_call: TRBJ2-1
d_call: TRBD1
cdr3_aa: CASRDRGGYEQFF
cdr3_nt: TGTGCCAGCAGGGACAGGGGTGGGTATGAGCAGTTCTTC

v_call: TRBV6-1
clone_size: .
j_call: TRBJ2-1
d_call: TRBD2
cdr3_aa: CASRTTSGSDEQFF
cdr3_nt: TGTGCCAGCAGGACGACTAGCGGGAGTGATGAGCAGTTCTTC

v_call: TRBV4-1
clone_size: .
j_call: TRBJ1-2
d_call: .
cdr3_aa: CASSQSRQVANYGYTF
cdr3_nt: TGCGCCAGCAGCCAGTCCAGACAGGTAGCTAACTATGGCTACACCTTC

v_call: TRBV4-1
clone_size: .
j_call: TRBJ1-1
d_call: TRBD1
cdr3_aa: CASSHLQGDAEAFF
cdr3_nt: TGCGCCAGCAGCCACCTACAGGGGGACGCTGAAGCTTTCTTT

v_call: TRBV5-1
clone_size: few
j_call: TRBJ2-3
d_call: .
cdr3_aa: CASSRIARNLEAQYF
cdr3_nt: TGCGCCAGCAGCCGGATAGCAAGGAATTTGGAGGCGCAGTATTTT

v_call: TRBV27
clone_size: .
j_call: TRBJ1-4
d_call: .
cdr3_aa: CASSPPGGNGNEKLFF
cdr3_nt: TGTGCCAGCAGTCCCCCGGGGGGGAACGGTAATGAAAAACTGTTTTTT

v_call: TRBV6-1
clone_size: .
j_call: TRBJ2-7
d_call: TRBD1
cdr3_aa: CASSDAGTGHYEQYF
cdr3_nt: TGTGCCAGCAGTGATGCAGGGACAGGGCACTACGAGCAGTACTTC

v_call: TRBV19
clone_size: .
j_call: TRBJ1-5
d_call: .
cdr3_aa: CATGDSNQPQHF
cdr3_nt: TGTGCCACAGGCGACAGCAATCAGCCCCAGCATTTT

v_call: TRBV21-1
clone_size: .
j_call: TRBJ1-4
d_call: .
cdr3_aa: CASSKQGANEKLFF
cdr3_nt: TGTGCCAGCAGCAAACAGGGGGCTAATGAAAAACTGTTTTTT

v_call: TRBV5-6
clone_size: few
j_call: TRBJ2-2
d_call: TRBD2
cdr3_aa: CASSSGLAALGVGELFF
cdr3_nt: TGTGCCAGCAGCTCGGGACTAGCGGCCCTGGGTGTCGGGGAGCTGTTTTTT

v_call: TRBV7-2
clone_size: once
j_call: TRBJ2-2
d_call: TRBD1
cdr3_aa: CASSLAYGTGQIF
cdr3_nt: TGTGCCAGCAGCTTAGCGTACGGGACAGGCCAGATTTTT

v_call: TRBV28
clone_size: .
j_call: TRBJ2-4
d_call: TRBD1
cdr3_aa: CARVTGLRNIQYF
cdr3_nt: TGTGCCAGAGTGACAGGGTTGCGAAACATTCAGTACTTC

v_call: TRBV4-1
clone_size: .
j_call: TRBJ2-1
d_call: .
cdr3_aa: CASSQVGGSSYNEQFF
cdr3_nt: TGCGCCAGCAGCCAAGTTGGGGGGAGCTCCTACAATGAGCAGTTCTTC

v_call: TRBV4-1
clone_size: .
j_call: TRBJ2-2
d_call: .
cdr3_aa: CASSQDHLGTLNTGELFF
cdr3_nt: TGCGCCAGCAGCCAAGATCATCTCGGGACTCTTAACACCGGGGAGCTGTTTTTT

v_call: TRBV27
clone_size: .
j_call: TRBJ1-1
d_call: TRBD1
cdr3_aa: CASSLSAIVLQGGTEAFF
cdr3_nt: TGTGCCAGCAGTTTATCGGCAATAGTTTTACAGGGGGGGACTGAAGCTTTCTTT